A single sample is the source of the 26 T cell receptor beta chains below, sequenced in a study of cytomegalovirus exposure and HLA in healthy donors. The PCR contained 60 Vbeta and 13 Jbeta primers. Here immunoSEQ multiplex PCR was the method, and the copy in TCRdb shows in-frame clones only, minus some. There are roughly 57,000 clones in the sample, with 10% to 15% held by the top ten. Input material: PBMCs. The receptors were sampled from a woman in her thirties in good health and CMV-seropositive.

The CDR3 nucleotides read TGTGCCAGCAGTTACACCGCGGGGGACAATGAGCAGTTCTTC. Translated: CASSYTAGDNEQFF. This chain uses TRBV6-5 with TRBJ2-1; TRBD2 matches 7 bases. V trimming: 2 bases; J trimming: 5 bases; junction bases outside the gene matches: 3. This CDR3 has 14 residues. Germline V gene sequence: CDR1 MNHEY, CDR2 SVGAGI.

The rearrangement joins TRBV5-8 to TRBJ2-4; 8 bases agree with TRBD2. Germline V gene lookup returns CDR1 SGHTS and CDR2 YDEGEE. J gave up 8 bases and V 0 bases, and 4 bases lay outside the gene matches. CDR3 length equals 14 residues. In DNA, the CDR3 is TGTGCCAGCAGCTTGGGCGGGGGGCGGTACATTCAGTACTTC. Encoded protein: CASSLGGGRYIQYF.

This chain uses TRBV2 with TRBJ2-1; 7 bases are a match to TRBD1. V lost 5 bases and J lost 7; bases outside the gene matches: 11. Germline lookup yields CDR1 SNHLY and CDR2 FYNNEI. The CDR3 is made up of 15 amino acids. The CDR3 is CASSPGTAAVNEQFF. The CDR3 DNA reads TGTGCCAGCAGTCCCGGGACAGCCGCGGTGAATGAGCAGTTCTTC.

The J gene is TRBJ1-6, the V gene TRBV27; 10 bases are a match to TRBD1. Germline-derived CDR1 and CDR2 are MNHEY and SMNVEV (reference sequence). This CDR3 is 14 amino acids long. Trimming took 5 bases from V and 7 from J; bases not matched to a gene: 2. The DNA for the CDR3 is TGTGCCAGCAGTCAGACAGGGGGCAATTCACCCCTCCACTTT. Its translation: CASSQTGGNSPLHF.

J is TRBJ2-7 and V is TRBV27; tentative D call: TRBD1 (6 bases). This CDR3 region has 13 residues. Germline V gives CDR1 MNHEY, CDR2 SMNVEV (reference sequence). V was shortened by 6 bases and J by 3 bases, with 12 bases between the two germline ends. The CDR3 is CASRRGQSYEQYF. The CDR3 DNA follows: TGTGCCAGCAGACGAGGACAGAGCTACGAGCAGTACTTC.

The rearrangement links TRBV4-1 to TRBJ2-1; 10 bases line up with TRBD2. Germline CDR1 MGHRA, CDR2 YSYEKL. The V and J ends lost 3 bases and 9 bases, in that order; junction bases with no gene match: 5. CDR3 length: 14 residues. CDR3 DNA: TGCGCCAGCAGCCAGGGGACTAGCGTCGGTGAGCAGTTCTTC. As protein: CASSQGTSVGEQFF.

The gene calls are TRBV6-5 and TRBJ2-7, with D possibly TRBD2 on 6 matching bases. Germline loops: CDR1 MNHEY, CDR2 SVGAGI. The CDR3 is 14 residues long. Trimming took 5 bases from V and 6 from J, leaving 17 bases between them. The CDR3 loop reads CASSTRGRSGEQYF. The CDR3 coding sequence is TGTGCCAGCAGTACACGGGGCCGTAGCGGCGAGCAGTACTTC.

The chain carries TRBV6-5 and TRBJ2-5, with 7 bases lining up with TRBD1. V gave up 2 bases and J gave up 1 base; unmatched junction bases: 1. Germline loops: CDR1 MNHEY, CDR2 SVGAGI. The CDR3 extends over 14 amino acids. The chain's CDR3 is CASSYGTVQETQYF. The CDR3 DNA is TGTGCCAGCAGTTACGGGACAGTCCAAGAGACCCAGTACTTC.

The J gene is TRBJ1-1, the V gene TRBV7-9, with D hard to call. The ends were cut back, 10 bases at V and 3 bases at J, with 18 bases in the middle. The CDR3 sequence is 14 residues long. Looked up from germline, CDR1 is SEHNR and CDR2 is FQNEAQ (reference sequence). The chain's CDR3 is CATKRRGLDTEAFF. DNA of the CDR3: TGTGCCACCAAACGGAGAGGTCTGGACACTGAAGCTTTCTTT.

The V call is TRBV9, the J call TRBJ2-3; 9 nucleotides agree with TRBD2. The CDR3 runs 18 residues. V lost 3 bases and J lost 0; bases outside the gene matches: 11. Germline lookup yields CDR1 SGDLS and CDR2 YYNGEE. In nucleotides, the CDR3 is TGTGCCAGCAGCGCCGGACTAGCGACCTCCCTTAGCACAGATACGCAGTATTTT. Its translation: CASSAGLATSLSTDTQYF.

The chain joins TRBV9 to TRBJ2-2, with TRBD1 matching 8 bases. The germline CDR1 and CDR2 sequences are SGDLS and YYNGEE. This CDR3 region has 14 residues. With 5 bases clipped from V and 7 bases from J, the junction kept 7 bases outside the gene matches. In DNA form, the CDR3 reads TGTGCCAGCAGACCGACAGGGGAAATCGGGGAGCTGTTTTTT. It codes for CASRPTGEIGELFF.

CDR3 sequence (DNA): TGTGCCAGCACCCGATCTACAGGGTCGAACACTGAAGCTTTCTTT. This codes for CASTRSTGSNTEAFF. V is TRBV2 and J is TRBJ1-1; possible D gene TRBD1, 6 bases. CDR3 length equals 15 residues. Trimming took off 7 bases at V and 1 base at J, with 16 bases between the two ends. CDR1 SNHLY and CDR2 FYNNEI come from the germline V gene.

The V gene is TRBV10-1, the J gene TRBJ2-1; D perhaps matches TRBD2 (5 bases). The CDR3 loop spans 14 amino acids. Germline V gives CDR1 WNHNN, CDR2 SYGVQD (reference sequence). V was shortened by 4 bases and J by 3 bases, with 10 bases between the two germline ends. This CDR3 is CASSAGLSYNEQFF. CDR3 bases: TGCGCCAGCAGTGCCGGACTTAGCTACAATGAGCAGTTCTTC.

V usage is TRBV5-5 and J usage is TRBJ2-5; 8 nucleotides match TRBD2. CDR3 length: 17 amino acids. CDR1 is SGHKS and CDR2 is YYEKEE in the germline V gene (reference sequence). With V trimmed by 5 bases and J by 1 base, 13 bases remained unmatched. The CDR3 coding sequence is TGTGCCAGCAGTTCTACCCGGGCGGGGGGCCCCCAAGAGACCCAGTACTTC. It translates to CASSSTRAGGPQETQYF.

The rearrangement joins TRBV6-5 to TRBJ1-2; no reliable D call. Looked up from germline, CDR1 is MNHEY and CDR2 is SVGAGI. The CDR3 covers 14 residues. With 2 bases removed from V and 8 bases from J, the gap between germline ends came to 15 bases. CDR3 in amino acids: CASSYAAFPGGYTF. Written as DNA, the CDR3 is TGTGCCAGCAGTTACGCGGCGTTCCCCGGGGGCTACACCTTC.

The gene calls are TRBV28 and TRBJ1-3; TRBD1 is a possible D gene (5 bases). Trimming left V 6 bases short and J 3 bases short, with 12 bases between. Germline CDR1 reads MDHEN; CDR2 reads SYDVKM. CDR3 length: 14 amino acids. CDR3 DNA sequence: TGTGCCAGCAGGGAAACAGGAGATGGAAACACCATATATTTT. It encodes CASRETGDGNTIYF.

The chain carries TRBV7-3 and TRBJ1-6, with 9 bases fitting TRBD1. Germline V gene data show CDR1 as SGHTA and CDR2 as FQGTGA. With 4 bases clipped from V and 10 bases from J, the junction kept 5 bases outside the gene matches. The CDR3 extends over 14 amino acids. DNA of the CDR3: TGTGCCAGCAGCTATGGGACAGGGAGCTCACCCCTCCACTTT. Translated, it gives CASSYGTGSSPLHF.

This chain joins TRBV2 and TRBJ2-2; 10 bases align to TRBD2. The CDR3 is 15 amino acids. Unmatched junction bases numbered 2, after V lost 2 bases and J lost 5 bases. Germline assignment: CDR1 SNHLY and CDR2 FYNNEI. The DNA of the CDR3 is TGTGCCAGCAGTGAATTAGCGGGGGGAACCGGGGAGCTGTTTTTT. As protein: CASSELAGGTGELFF.

This chain joins TRBV4-1 and TRBJ1-2; no clear D. The CDR3 spans 13 residues. In germline, CDR1 is MGHRA, CDR2 YSYEKL. V was clipped by 7 bases and J by 4 bases, with 13 bases between them. DNA for the CDR3: TGCGCCAGCACCCAGGTTCCGGGCTATGGCTACACCTTC. Translating it yields CASTQVPGYGYTF.

The rearrangement uses TRBV7-9 and TRBJ2-1; 9 bases match TRBD1. With 4 bases clipped from V and 4 bases from J, the junction kept 2 bases outside the gene matches. CDR1 and CDR2 from the germline V gene are SEHNR and FQNEAQ (reference sequence). The CDR3 is 14 amino acids. The CDR3 spells CASSSGTGYNEQFF. The CDR3 DNA reads as TGTGCCAGCAGCTCCGGGACAGGGTACAATGAGCAGTTCTTC.

This chain links TRBV14 with TRBJ1-1, with 7 positions matching TRBD1. V lost 1 base, J lost 3 bases, and 11 bases stayed unmatched. The germline V gene encodes CDR1 SGHDN and CDR2 FVKESK. The CDR3 has 17 residues. The CDR3 loop reads CASSQATGSALYTEAFF. DNA of the CDR3: TGTGCCAGCAGCCAAGCGACAGGGTCCGCCCTTTACACTGAAGCTTTCTTT.

The V and J genes are TRBV15 and TRBJ1-6; TRBD1 is a possible D gene (5 bases). CDR1 and CDR2 from the germline V gene are LNHNV and YYDKDF (reference sequence). V gave up 2 bases and J gave up 10 bases, with 12 bases separating them. The CDR3 extends over 14 amino acids. The CDR3 here is CATSRNRGTSPLHF. The CDR3 coding sequence is TGTGCCACCAGCAGAAACCGGGGGACCTCACCCCTCCACTTT.

The J gene is TRBJ2-5, the V gene TRBV11-2; TRBD1 aligns across 7 bases. Germline values: CDR1 SGHAT, CDR2 FQNNGV. This CDR3 is 13 amino acids long. V lost 4 bases, J lost 5 bases, and 4 bases stayed unmatched. CDR3 region: CASSSGTVETQYF. In DNA form, the CDR3 reads TGTGCCAGCAGCTCGGGGACAGTGGAGACCCAGTACTTC.

This chain connects TRBV30 to TRBJ2-7, with D possibly matching TRBD1 (5 bases). Trimming removed 2 bases at V and 1 base at J, with 18 bases between. From germline, CDR1 is GTSNPN and CDR2 SVGIG (reference sequence). This CDR3 has 16 residues. The CDR3 here is CAWSLLPGKGSYEQYF. Written as DNA, the CDR3 is TGTGCCTGGAGTTTACTGCCTGGAAAGGGGTCCTACGAGCAGTACTTC.

The chain has TRBV11-2 and TRBJ1-3; D might be TRBD1 (5 bases). V dropped 6 bases and J dropped 0 bases, with 12 bases sitting between them. The CDR3 loop spans 15 amino acids. CDR1 and CDR2 (germline): SGHAT, FQNNGV. CDR3 DNA sequence: TGTGCCAGCAGTATCCAGGGAAGCTCTGGAAACACCATATATTTT. This translates into CASSIQGSSGNTIYF.

The CDR3 nucleotides are TGTGCCAGCGGGACAGGTGGATCCCACAATGAGCAGTTCTTC. As protein: CASGTGGSHNEQFF. This chain uses TRBV6-5 with TRBJ2-1, with 8 nucleotides matching TRBD1. The trim removed 8 bases at V and 5 bases at J, leaving 8 bases unmatched. CDR1 is MNHEY, CDR2 SVGAGI, per germline. This CDR3 comprises 14 residues.